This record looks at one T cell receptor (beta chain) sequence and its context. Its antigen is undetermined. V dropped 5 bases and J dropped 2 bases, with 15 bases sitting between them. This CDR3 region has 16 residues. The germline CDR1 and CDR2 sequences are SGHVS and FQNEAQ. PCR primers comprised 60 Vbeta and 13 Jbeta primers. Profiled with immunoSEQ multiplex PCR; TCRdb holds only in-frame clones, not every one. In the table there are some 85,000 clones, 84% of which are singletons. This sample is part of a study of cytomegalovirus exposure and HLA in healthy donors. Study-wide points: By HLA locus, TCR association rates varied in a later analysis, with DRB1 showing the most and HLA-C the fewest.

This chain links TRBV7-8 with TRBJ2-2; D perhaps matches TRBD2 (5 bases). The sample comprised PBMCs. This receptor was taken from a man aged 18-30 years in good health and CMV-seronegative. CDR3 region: CASSLSVGINTGELFF. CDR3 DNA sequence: TGTGCCAGCAGCCTATCTGTCGGGATTAACACCGGGGAGCTGTTTTTT.